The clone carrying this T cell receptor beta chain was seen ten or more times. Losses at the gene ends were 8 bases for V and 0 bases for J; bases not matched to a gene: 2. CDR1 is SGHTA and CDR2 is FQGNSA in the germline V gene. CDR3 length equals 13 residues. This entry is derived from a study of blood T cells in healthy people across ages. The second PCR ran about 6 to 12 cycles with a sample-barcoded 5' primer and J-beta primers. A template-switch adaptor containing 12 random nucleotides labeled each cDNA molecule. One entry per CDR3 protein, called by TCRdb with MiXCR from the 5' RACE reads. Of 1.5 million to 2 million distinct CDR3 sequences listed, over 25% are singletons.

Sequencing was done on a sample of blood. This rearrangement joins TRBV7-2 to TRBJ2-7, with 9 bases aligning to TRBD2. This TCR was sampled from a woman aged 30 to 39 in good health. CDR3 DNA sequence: TGTGCCAGCCGTAGCGGGGGCTCCTACGAGCAGTACTTC. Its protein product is CASRSGGSYEQYF.